This T cell receptor beta chain was recovered during a study of preoperative IRX-2 immunotherapy in early breast cancer. Some clones are missing from TCRdb's copy, which holds only in-frame ones; the method was immunoSEQ multiplex PCR. The sample holds more than 50,000 clones, approximately 94% seen once. Sample treatment: preoperative locoregional IRX-2 cytokine immunotherapy. This TCR was recovered from a human donor with breast cancer. The specimen was obtained from a patient treated with IRX-2 immunotherapy.

CDR3 sequence reads: CASSQDVNTEAFF. In DNA form, the CDR3 reads TGTGCCAGCTCACAGGACGTGAACACTGAAGCTTTCTTT. V usage is TRBV18 and J usage is TRBJ1-1; D is ambiguous. The V end was cut by 4 bases, the J end by 0 bases, with 6 bases between. CDR1 and CDR2 from the germline V gene are KGHSH and LQKENI. The length of the CDR3 is 13 residues.